The clone carrying this T cell receptor beta chain was found once. This specimen belongs to a study of blood T cell repertoires in COVID-19. For the study at large: The origin of the acute and convalescent COVID-19 samples was the United States, Italy and Spain.

V lost 3 bases, J lost 1 base, and 10 bases lay in between. Germline CDR1 reads SGHRS; CDR2 reads YFSETQ. The CDR3 runs 15 residues. TCRdb's table, derived via immunoSEQ multiplex PCR, lists solely in-frame clones and lacks some. The table has around 37,000 clones, nearly 90% seen once. Sequencing was performed on peripheral blood. This chain connects TRBV5-1 to TRBJ2-2, with D possibly TRBD1 on 6 matching bases. The TCR originated in a man in his sixties with active or convalescent COVID-19. The CDR3 protein is CASSSRDMNTGELFF. In DNA, the CDR3 is TGCGCCAGCAGCTCACGGGACATGAACACCGGGGAGCTGTTTTTT.